This TCR beta chain came from a study of cytomegalovirus exposure and HLA in healthy donors. The study's findings and limits: Later analysis suggested most CMV-associated TCR beta chains were HLA-restricted. TCR beta V segments were, for the most part, productive about 87% or about 30% of the time in an earlier analysis. TCR beta sequences reportedly predicted most subjects' HLA-A and HLA-B alleles accurately.

Both 60 Vbeta primers and 13 Jbeta primers went into the PCR. Only in-frame clones appear in the TCRdb table, and some are missing; sequencing was by immunoSEQ multiplex PCR. The data hold approximately 160,000 clones, with 82% observed a single time. This clone has just one count. Its antigen is as yet unknown. V was clipped by 4 bases and J by 1 base; unmatched bases: 16. CDR3 length: 19 residues. In germline, CDR1 is MNHNS, CDR2 SASEGT. Sequencing used PBMCs. The TCR was taken from a girl aged 2 to 9 in good health and CMV-seropositive. This rearrangement joins TRBV6-1 to TRBJ1-1, with 9 bases aligning to TRBD1. The CDR3 loop reads CASSAQPYGTGHPNTEAFF. The CDR3 DNA is TGTGCCAGCAGTGCACAACCCTACGGGACAGGGCACCCGAACACTGAAGCTTTCTTT.